The next 31 T cell receptor beta chains were all read from a single sample in a study of post-analysis software for immune sequencing data. Study-wide points: Comparison of patients with controls showed five or six TRBV segments more frequent in patients, TRBV5-6, TRBV5-1 and TRBV20-1 among them.

No antigen has been assigned to these receptors. Unique molecular identifiers tagged the TCR beta cDNA libraries. TCRdb fed the PCR reads into MiXCR, producing one record per CDR3 protein. The profile shows hundreds of thousands of distinct CDR3 sequences, about 44% of them singletons. Specimen: blood. All receptors come from a girl aged 5-17 years with multiple sclerosis.

The chain couples TRBV7-9 to TRBJ2-2, with D possibly TRBD1 on 5 matching bases. Germline V gene lookup returns CDR1 SEHNR and CDR2 FQNEAQ (reference sequence). The CDR3 contains 17 residues. The V end lost 2 bases, the J end lost 4 bases, and 17 bases lay between the germline ends. In DNA form, the CDR3 reads TGTGCCAGCAGCTTATCCCTTCAGGGTCTGGGCACCGGGGAGCTGTTTTTT. Protein sequence: CASSLSLQGLGTGELFF. Drawing the rest from reference TRBV7-9 and TRBJ2-2, the complete variable domain is DTGVSQNPRHKITKRGQNVTFRCDPISEHNRLYWYRQTLGQGPEFLTYFQNEAQLEKSRLLSDRFSAERPKGSFSTLEIQRTEQGDSAMYLCASSLSLQGLGTGELFFGEGSRLTVL.

This chain uses TRBV28 with TRBJ2-5; 7 bases match TRBD1. This CDR3 comprises 18 residues. The V segment lost 1 base and the J segment 0 bases; nucleotides outside the gene matches: 11. Germline loops: CDR1 MDHEN, CDR2 SYDVKM. Written as DNA, the CDR3 is TGTGCCAGCAGTTTATTCCCAGGTGCAGGGGGTGACCAAGAGACCCAGTACTTC. It codes for CASSLFPGAGGDQETQYF.

The chain employs TRBV6-1 and TRBJ2-7, with D possibly TRBD2 on 7 matching bases. V lost 11 bases to trimming and J lost 7 bases, with 21 bases between them. The germline V gene has CDR1 MNHNS and CDR2 SASEGT. The length of the CDR3 is 13 residues. The CDR3 nucleotides are TGTGCCGGGGGAGGGGGTGAGAGGGATGAGCAGTACTTC. This gives the protein CAGGGGERDEQYF.

The rearrangement joins TRBV5-1 to TRBJ2-1; 11 bases agree with TRBD2. Germline V gene sequence: CDR1 SGHRS, CDR2 YFSETQ. The CDR3 is 16 residues long. The junction had 8 bases not matched to a gene; V was cut back by 2 bases and J by 7 bases. CDR3 nucleotide sequence: TGCGCCAGCAGCTTTCCGGGACTAGCGGATCGTAATGAGCAGTTCTTC. This codes for CASSFPGLADRNEQFF.

The rearrangement uses TRBV20-1 and TRBJ2-4; 15 nucleotides agree with TRBD2. Matching the DNA end better, TRBJ2-7 makes the J call doubtful. This CDR3 is 16 amino acids long. Per the germline V gene, CDR1 is DFQATT and CDR2 is SNEGSKA (reference sequence). The chain's CDR3 is CSANTPGTSGGFEQYF. CDR3 coding DNA: TGCAGTGCTAACACTCCCGGGACTAGCGGGGGGTTCGAGCAGTACTTC.

The sample holds a few counts of this clonotype. V usage is TRBV18 and J usage is TRBJ2-3; D not resolved. Per the germline V gene, CDR1 is KGHSH and CDR2 is LQKENI. V dropped 6 bases and J dropped 5 bases, with 6 bases sitting between them. The CDR3 covers 11 residues. CDR3 coding DNA: TGTGCCAGCTCCAAGGGAGATACGCAGTATTTT. This gives the protein CASSKGDTQYF.

This clonotype was seen a few times. The chain employs TRBV10-1 and TRBJ2-5; tentatively, D is TRBD2 (6 bases). Germline V gene sequence: CDR1 WNHNN, CDR2 SYGVQD (reference sequence). V dropped 4 bases and J dropped 6 bases, with 15 bases sitting between them. The CDR3 sequence is 14 residues long. In DNA form, the CDR3 reads TGCGCCAGCAGTGTAGGAGGGAGCGGAAAGACCCAGTACTTC. As protein: CASSVGGSGKTQYF.

The genes are TRBV4-2 and TRBJ2-3; 12 bases align to TRBD2. Germline V gene lookup returns CDR1 LGHNA and CDR2 YNFKEQ. This CDR3 comprises 17 residues. Trimming took 1 base from V and 1 from J; bases not matched to a gene: 3. The CDR3 DNA follows: TGTGCCAGCAGCCAAGGACTAGCGGGAGATCGCACAGATACGCAGTATTTT. Translation gives CASSQGLAGDRTDTQYF.

The chain uses TRBV7-2 and TRBJ2-1; 7 positions agree with TRBD2. V gave up 4 bases and J gave up 8 bases; unmatched junction bases: 8. From germline, CDR1 is SGHTA and CDR2 FQGNSA. The CDR3 is made up of 14 amino acids. CDR3 sequence (DNA): TGTGCCAGCAGCTCAAGCGGGAATTCCCATGAGCAGTTCTTC. Translating gives CASSSSGNSHEQFF.

This clonotype was seen a single time. The V call is TRBV29-1, the J call TRBJ2-3; maybe TRBD2 (6 bases). This CDR3 is built from 16 residues. Trimming pared 4 bases from V and 3 bases from J, leaving 20 bases between. Germline loops: CDR1 SQVTM, CDR2 ANQGSEA. Here the CDR3 DNA reads TGCAGCGTTGCGGCGGCGTTACTAGCAAGAACAGATACGCAGTATTTT. Protein: CSVAAALLARTDTQYF.

This sequence joins TRBV15 and TRBJ1-5; no definite D call. Looked up from germline, CDR1 is LNHNV and CDR2 is YYDKDF (reference sequence). The CDR3 spans 14 residues. V was shortened by 0 bases and J by 1 base, with 4 bases between the two germline ends. The chain's CDR3 is CATSREGSNQPQHF. The CDR3 nucleotides are TGTGCCACCAGCAGAGAGGGGAGCAATCAGCCCCAGCATTTT.

V and J are TRBV5-1 and TRBJ2-1; D is undetermined. Per germline, CDR1 SGHRS and CDR2 YFSETQ. This CDR3 comprises 11 residues. Trimming removed 1 base at V and 10 bases at J, with 6 bases between. CDR3 sequence: CASSLLREQFF. The CDR3 DNA is TGCGCCAGCAGCTTGCTCCGAGAGCAGTTCTTC.

The chain combines TRBV5-1 with TRBJ2-7, with 12 bases aligning to TRBD2. V was pared by 7 bases and J by 4 bases, with 0 bases of the junction left unmatched. The CDR3 sequence is 12 residues long. Germline V gene lookup returns CDR1 SGHRS and CDR2 YFSETQ. CDR3 DNA sequence: TGCGCCAGCGGACTAGCGGGGTACGAGCAGTACTTC. Translation gives CASGLAGYEQYF.

The table lists this clonotype with a count of one. The V call is TRBV12-3 or TRBV12-4, the J call TRBJ1-1; D might be TRBD1 (5 bases). V gave up 6 bases and J gave up 1 base, with 21 bases separating them. There are 17 residues in the CDR3. The CDR3 nucleotides are TGTGCCAGCAGCTCTCTAGGGAGGGGATTGACGAACACTGAAGCTTTCTTT. Translation gives CASSSLGRGLTNTEAFF.

The chain carries TRBV20-1 and TRBJ2-1; the D gene is possibly TRBD1 (6 bases). V dropped 0 bases and J dropped 8 bases, with 17 bases sitting between them. The CDR3 runs to 15 residues. Germline V gives CDR1 DFQATT, CDR2 SNEGSKA (reference sequence). CDR3 region: CSARDQGRGRDEQFF. The CDR3 nucleotides read TGCAGTGCTAGAGATCAGGGCAGGGGCCGGGATGAGCAGTTCTTC.

The J gene is TRBJ2-7, the V gene TRBV4-2; D uncertain. In germline, CDR1 is LGHNA, CDR2 YNFKEQ. This CDR3 comprises 13 residues. V lost 4 bases and J 4 bases, leaving 11 bases between the germline ends. The CDR3 nucleotides read TGTGCCAGCAGCCCCCCGGATTTTTACGAGCAGTACTTC. Translated, it gives CASSPPDFYEQYF.

This clonotype has only a few counts. The genes are TRBV3-1 and TRBJ2-3; D call uncertain. Trimming pared 2 bases from V and 8 bases from J, leaving 14 bases between. From germline, CDR1 is LGHDT and CDR2 YNNKEL (reference sequence). The CDR3 contains 14 residues. The CDR3 is CASSQKASLGTQYF. The CDR3 DNA reads TGTGCCAGCAGCCAAAAAGCGTCCTTAGGTACGCAGTATTTT.

The genes are TRBV7-2 and TRBJ2-7, with 10 bases matching TRBD1. The V gene end was trimmed by 5 bases and the J gene end by 5 bases; junction bases not matched to a gene: 9. Germline V gene sequence: CDR1 SGHTA, CDR2 FQGNSA. The CDR3 spans 15 residues. The CDR3 DNA reads TGTGCCAGCAGCCTCGCCGGGACAGGGGTTGACGAGCAGTACTTC. This gives the protein CASSLAGTGVDEQYF.

The rearrangement uses TRBV12-5 and TRBJ2-5; 7 bases map to TRBD1. J gave up 5 bases and V 7 bases, and 7 bases lay outside the gene matches. The CDR3 has 13 amino acids. Germline values: CDR1 LGHNT, CDR2 FRNRAP. The CDR3 is CASAWTGLETQYF. The CDR3 bases are TGTGCTAGTGCCTGGACAGGTTTGGAGACCCAGTACTTC.

The genes are TRBV5-6 and TRBJ2-3, with D tentatively TRBD2 (5 bases). This CDR3 comprises 15 residues. Trimming took 0 bases from V and 6 from J, leaving 14 bases between them. From germline, CDR1 is SGHDT and CDR2 YYEEEE. For the CDR3, the DNA is TGTGCCAGCAGCTTGGGGACCCAAAGAGGGGATACGCAGTATTTT. This encodes CASSLGTQRGDTQYF.

This clonotype was seen more than once but under ten times. The rearrangement uses TRBV7-9 and TRBJ1-2, with TRBD1 matching over 7 bases. The CDR3 consists of 15 residues. CDR1 is SEHNR and CDR2 is FQNEAQ in the germline V gene (reference sequence). The V and J ends lost 0 bases and 4 bases, in that order; junction bases with no gene match: 5. The CDR3 loop is CASSLAETGSYGYTF. The CDR3 nucleotides read TGTGCCAGCAGCTTAGCGGAGACAGGGAGCTATGGCTACACCTTC. Together with reference TRBV7-9 and TRBJ1-2, the CDR3 gives the full variable domain: DTGVSQNPRHKITKRGQNVTFRCDPISEHNRLYWYRQTLGQGPEFLTYFQNEAQLEKSRLLSDRFSAERPKGSFSTLEIQRTEQGDSAMYLCASSLAETGSYGYTFGSGTRLTVV.

The chain combines TRBV12-3 or TRBV12-4 with TRBJ2-1; no firm D call. The CDR3 contains 13 residues. Deletions cut 6 bases from V and 8 bases from J, with 14 bases between. As DNA, the CDR3 is TGTGCCAGCAGACTTTGGACGGGCCATGAGCAGTTCTTC. Amino acids: CASRLWTGHEQFF.

The chain has TRBV12-3 or TRBV12-4 and TRBJ1-2; no clear D. Trimming took 6 bases from V and 1 from J, leaving 12 bases between them. The CDR3 length is 14 residues. CDR3 amino acids: CASRGISFNYGYTF. CDR3 nucleotide sequence: TGTGCCAGCAGGGGGATAAGTTTTAACTATGGCTACACCTTC.

A remark on this clonotype: One junction end does not reproduce the germline sequence, and a read error may be involved. V usage is TRBV5-1 and J usage is TRBJ2-7; TRBD2 matches 9 bases. Germline lookup yields CDR1 SGHRS and CDR2 YFSETQ. This CDR3 region has 15 residues. The CDR3 nucleotides read TGCGCCAGCGGATTGACTAGCGGACTATCCTACGGGCAGTACTTC. As protein: CASGLTSGLSYGQYF.

The rearrangement uses TRBV7-9 and TRBJ1-1, with a tentative D call TRBD1 (5 bases). There are 15 residues in the CDR3. Germline CDR1 reads SEHNR; CDR2 reads FQNEAQ (reference sequence). V dropped 4 bases and J dropped 3 bases, with 15 bases sitting between them. The CDR3 protein is CASSSGRGRDTEAFF. The CDR3 nucleotides read TGTGCCAGCAGCTCCGGCCGGGGGAGGGACACTGAAGCTTTCTTT. The full variable domain, its missing parts supplied by reference TRBV7-9 and TRBJ1-1, is DTGVSQNPRHKITKRGQNVTFRCDPISEHNRLYWYRQTLGQGPEFLTYFQNEAQLEKSRLLSDRFSAERPKGSFSTLEIQRTEQGDSAMYLCASSSGRGRDTEAFFGQGTRLTVV.

There are a few counts of this clonotype. The rearrangement uses TRBV4-1 and TRBJ2-7, with D possibly matching TRBD1 (5 bases). Germline lookup yields CDR1 MGHRA and CDR2 YSYEKL. The CDR3 contains 17 residues. V dropped 4 bases and J dropped 3 bases, with 22 bases sitting between them. The CDR3 sequence is CASSPRTARAGHYEQYF. CDR3 in DNA: TGCGCCAGCAGCCCAAGAACAGCCCGAGCAGGGCACTACGAGCAGTACTTC.

This sequence joins TRBV7-8 and TRBJ1-1, with TRBD1 identical over 7 bases. CDR1 is SGHVS, CDR2 FQNEAQ, per germline. This CDR3 has 14 residues. V was pared by 0 bases and J by 11 bases, with 9 bases of the junction left unmatched. This CDR3 is CASSLARHRGRAFF. As DNA, the CDR3 is TGTGCCAGCAGCTTAGCGCGACACAGGGGTCGGGCTTTCTTT.

This clonotype has more than one count but fewer than ten. The V and J genes are TRBV6-5 and TRBJ2-1, with 10 bases matching TRBD2. The CDR3 is 16 residues long. Germline CDR1 and CDR2: MNHEY and SVGAGI. After removal of 6 bases from V and 6 bases from J, the junction contained 11 bases not matched to a gene. CDR3 DNA: TGTGCCAGCAGACCTACAGGGCGGACTAGCGGCAATGAGCAGTTCTTC. As protein: CASRPTGRTSGNEQFF.

The rearrangement joins TRBV7-2 to TRBJ2-7; D perhaps matches TRBD1 (6 bases). Trimming took 2 bases from V and 3 from J, leaving 11 bases between them. CDR3 size: 14 residues. From germline, CDR1 is SGHTA and CDR2 FQGNSA. CDR3: CTSSLMGDNYEQYF. Here the CDR3 DNA reads TGTACCAGCAGCTTAATGGGGGACAACTACGAGCAGTACTTC.

The chain couples TRBV18 to TRBJ2-7, with D uncertain. The V gene's germline CDR1 is KGHSH and CDR2 LQKENI. The CDR3 loop spans 18 amino acids. With 2 bases removed from V and 0 bases from J, the gap between germline ends came to 20 bases. The CDR3, as DNA: TGTGCCAGCTCACCAATCCACGGTCACCGTAGTGCCTCCTACGAGCAGTACTTC. Protein: CASSPIHGHRSASYEQYF.

This chain links TRBV12-3 or TRBV12-4 with TRBJ2-5, with a possible D match to TRBD2 (5 bases). The CDR3 loop spans 11 amino acids. V gave up 9 bases and J gave up 5 bases, with 10 bases separating them. In DNA form, the CDR3 reads TGTGCCAGAGATACGGGGGAGACCCAGTACTTC. Its translation: CARDTGETQYF.